This passage covers 28 T cell receptor beta chains from one sample sequenced in a study of T cells after yellow fever vaccination. TCRdb reprocessed the 5' RACE reads via MiXCR and lists one record per CDR3 protein. The sample lists approximately 140,000 distinct CDR3 sequences, less than 9.5% occurring once. The input for sequencing was CD4+ T cells sorted from PBMCs, taken 5 days after the yellow fever booster vaccination. The receptors originated from a man aged 25-40 years who received the YFV17D yellow fever vaccine.

This clonotype was detected a few times. The chain joins TRBV6-1 to TRBJ2-7, with 9 bases identical to TRBD2. Germline loops: CDR1 MNHNS, CDR2 SASEGT. J was trimmed by 3 bases and V by 6 bases; bases with no gene match: 12. The CDR3 sequence is 16 residues long. The CDR3, as DNA: TGTGCCAGCAGCCGTCTCCGGACTAGCGACTTCTACGAGCAGTACTTC. Its protein product is CASSRLRTSDFYEQYF.

This clonotype was picked up many times. V gene TRBV7-8 combines with J gene TRBJ1-1, with 7 bases that match TRBD1. The ends lost 5 bases at V and 5 bases at J; junction bases unmatched: 8. CDR1 is SGHVS and CDR2 is FQNEAQ in the germline V gene. This CDR3 has 14 amino acids. The CDR3 loop reads CASSRQGAGTEAFF. The CDR3 bases are TGTGCCAGCAGCCGACAGGGAGCAGGGACTGAAGCTTTCTTT.

This clonotype was seen many times. CDR3 DNA: TGTGCCAGCAGCCCCCTCGAGGGTGGGCGGGAGGTCGTAGATACGCAGTATTTT. Its protein is CASSPLEGGREVVDTQYF. V gene TRBV28 combines with J gene TRBJ2-3, with TRBD2 matching over 8 bases. V gave up 6 bases and J gave up 5 bases; unmatched junction bases: 19. The CDR3 has 18 amino acids. Germline V gene sequence: CDR1 MDHEN, CDR2 SYDVKM.

In this sample, this clonotype turned up many times. The genes are TRBV5-8 and TRBJ2-7; TRBD2 is a possible D gene (6 bases). This CDR3 has 13 residues. Germline V gives CDR1 SGHTS, CDR2 YDEGEE. V was clipped by 4 bases and J by 6 bases, with 14 bases between them. The CDR3 sequence is CASSGLLGGEQYF. As DNA, the CDR3 is TGTGCCAGCAGCGGTCTGTTGGGGGGCGAGCAGTACTTC.

This clonotype was seen at least ten times. The CDR3 region has the DNA TGTGCCAGCACGGCTGTGGCCGGGGAGCTGTTTTTT. This translates into CASTAVAGELFF. The V call is TRBV6-1, the J call TRBJ2-2; D is uncertain. Trimming left V 7 bases short and J 6 bases short, with 9 bases between. This CDR3 contains 12 residues. Germline CDR1 MNHNS, CDR2 SASEGT.

There are many counts of this clonotype. The chain joins TRBV30 to TRBJ2-7; D is perhaps TRBD2 (6 bases). V gave up 2 bases and J gave up 8 bases, with 10 bases separating them. Per the germline V gene, CDR1 is GTSNPN and CDR2 is SVGIG (reference sequence). This CDR3 comprises 11 residues. The CDR3 bases are TGTGCCTGGAGTCCCGGGAGAAAGCAGTACTTC. Translated: CAWSPGRKQYF.

This clonotype was recorded at least ten times. The rearrangement joins TRBV4-3 to TRBJ1-2; D call uncertain. CDR1 is LGHNA and CDR2 is YSLEER in the germline V gene. The CDR3 length is 15 residues. Trimming left V 1 base short and J 0 bases short, with 9 bases between. The CDR3, as DNA: TGCGCCAGCAGCCAAGGAAGGGCAGCTAACTATGGCTACACCTTC. Amino acid sequence: CASSQGRAANYGYTF.

This clonotype was counted ten times or more. This chain joins TRBV7-8 and TRBJ2-1, with D possibly being TRBD2 (7 bases). V was clipped by 0 bases and J by 4 bases, with 13 bases between them. The CDR3 totals 16 residues. The germline gives CDR1 SGHVS, CDR2 FQNEAQ. DNA of the CDR3: TGTGCCAGCAGCTTAGCGGGGGAGGGACATTACAATGAGCAGTTCTTC. It yields the protein CASSLAGEGHYNEQFF.

In its sample, this clonotype was seen many times. This chain links TRBV20-1 with TRBJ2-5; the match to TRBD2 covers 12 bases. Germline assignment: CDR1 DFQATT and CDR2 SNEGSKA (reference sequence). The CDR3 covers 17 residues. V shed 3 bases, J shed 0 bases, and the junction held 8 bases outside the gene matches. The CDR3 reads CSASFASGRVYQETQYF. The CDR3 region has the DNA TGCAGTGCTAGTTTTGCTAGCGGGAGGGTGTACCAAGAGACCCAGTACTTC.

By proportion, this clonotype is medium-sized (0.01 to 0.1%). The rearrangement uses TRBV7-8 and TRBJ2-1, with D perhaps TRBD1 or TRBD2 (5 bases each). Germline V CDR1 and CDR2: SGHVS, FQNEAQ. The CDR3 covers 14 residues. V gave up 5 bases and J gave up 6 bases, with 14 bases separating them. The CDR3 is CASSGGLRLNEQFF. As DNA, the CDR3 is TGTGCCAGCAGCGGGGGTTTGCGCCTCAATGAGCAGTTCTTC.

This clonotype was picked up many times. V gene TRBV5-1 combines with J gene TRBJ2-5; TRBD1 matches 8 bases. The CDR3 loop spans 13 amino acids. Trimming removed 4 bases from V and 10 bases from J; junction bases left unmatched: 9. Germline CDR1 and CDR2: SGHRS and YFSETQ. The CDR3 region is CASSPTGGYHQYF. CDR3 bases: TGCGCCAGCAGCCCAACAGGGGGGTATCACCAGTACTTC.

This clonotype was observed at least ten times. This sequence joins TRBV20-1 and TRBJ2-1; perhaps TRBD2 as D (5 bases). This CDR3 has 16 residues. Germline assignment: CDR1 DFQATT and CDR2 SNEGSKA (reference sequence). With 0 bases removed from V and 0 bases from J, the gap between germline ends came to 12 bases. CDR3: CSARDGEPSSYNEQFF. The CDR3 DNA reads TGCAGTGCTAGAGATGGGGAGCCCAGCTCCTACAATGAGCAGTTCTTC.

Ten or more counts support this clonotype. This chain uses TRBV6-5 with TRBJ2-7, with D perhaps TRBD2 (5 bases). V lost 2 bases, J lost 1 base, and 9 bases lay in between. This CDR3 spans 14 amino acids. Germline V gene lookup returns CDR1 MNHEY and CDR2 SVGAGI. The CDR3, as DNA: TGTGCCAGCAGTTACACTAGAAATTCCTACGAGCAGTACTTC. Translated: CASSYTRNSYEQYF.

The sample holds many counts of this clonotype. The chain links TRBV27 to TRBJ2-3, with D unresolved. The CDR3 length is 13 residues. The V end was cut by 2 bases, the J end by 3 bases, with 6 bases between. Germline assignment: CDR1 MNHEY and CDR2 SMNVEV (reference sequence). CDR3 in amino acids: CASSLTVTDTQYF. The DNA for the CDR3 is TGTGCCAGCAGTTTAACGGTGACAGATACGCAGTATTTT.

This clonotype was detected ten times or more. The genes are TRBV5-1 and TRBJ1-5; D remains ambiguous. This CDR3 region has 14 residues. Germline V gives CDR1 SGHRS, CDR2 YFSETQ. Deletions cut 4 bases from V and 2 bases from J, with 10 bases between. The CDR3 reads CASSHIRRNQPQHF. As DNA, the CDR3 is TGCGCCAGCAGCCACATCAGGCGCAATCAGCCCCAGCATTTT. The whole variable domain, filled in from reference TRBV5-1 and TRBJ1-5, reads KAGVTQTPRYLIKTRGQQVTLSCSPISGHRSVSWYQQTPGQGLQFLFEYFSETQRNKGNFPGRFSGRQFSNSRSEMNVSTLELGDSALYLCASSHIRRNQPQHFGDGTRLSIL.

This clonotype was counted at least ten times. This rearrangement joins TRBV6-1 to TRBJ2-3, with 13 bases fitting TRBD2. CDR3 length: 17 residues. After removal of 7 bases from V and 3 bases from J, the junction contained 10 bases not matched to a gene. CDR1 MNHNS and CDR2 SASEGT come from the germline V gene. The CDR3 DNA reads TGTGCCAGCACCAATGACGGACTAGCGGGAGTTACAGATACGCAGTATTTT. Residues: CASTNDGLAGVTDTQYF.

In nucleotides, the CDR3 is TGCAGTGCTCCCCGATTAGTCAGGTCTCCAGATACGCAGTATTTT. Its translation: CSAPRLVRSPDTQYF. V usage is TRBV20-1 and J usage is TRBJ2-3; D call uncertain. From germline, CDR1 is DFQATT and CDR2 SNEGSKA (reference sequence). Trimming shortened V by 5 bases and J by 4 bases, and 19 bases separated the two germline ends. The CDR3 is made up of 15 amino acids.

There are many counts of this clonotype. This chain uses TRBV11-1 with TRBJ2-6; TRBD2 agrees at 11 bases. V was clipped by 1 base and J by 0 bases; unmatched bases: 8. In germline, CDR1 is SGHAT, CDR2 FQDESV (reference sequence). The CDR3 has 20 amino acids. CDR3 in DNA: TGTGCCAGCAGCTTAGAATTACTAGCGGGAGAGCGCTCTGGGGCCAACGTCCTGACTTTC. It codes for CASSLELLAGERSGANVLTF. The whole variable domain, remainder taken from reference TRBV11-1 and TRBJ2-6, is EAEVAQSPRYKITEKSQAVAFWCDPISGHATLYWYRQILGQGPELLVQFQDESVVDDSQLPKDRFSAERLKGVDSTLKIQPAELGDSAMYLCASSLELLAGERSGANVLTFGAGSRLTVL.

This clonotype was recorded many times. The J gene is TRBJ2-1, the V gene TRBV6-7; TRBD1 or TRBD2 may be the D gene (6 bases each). TRBV6-7 qualifies as an ORF whose function is uncertain. CDR3 length: 20 residues. Trimming shortened V by 4 bases and J by 4 bases, and 29 bases separated the two germline ends. CDR3 coding DNA: TGTGCCAGCAGTTCCGCCGGGACAAGGAAGCGGGTGGGGAAATACAATGAGCAGTTCTTC. Translating it yields CASSSAGTRKRVGKYNEQFF.

V usage is TRBV19 and J usage is TRBJ2-3; D could derive from TRBD1 or TRBD2 (5 bases each). Germline CDR1 is LNHDA and CDR2 is SQIVND (reference sequence). This CDR3 contains 13 residues. V lost 4 bases to trimming and J lost 6 bases, with 11 bases between them. This CDR3 reads CASSRGVGDTQYF. Here the CDR3 DNA reads TGTGCCAGTAGTAGAGGGGTCGGGGATACGCAGTATTTT.

This clonotype was detected many times. This sequence joins TRBV5-1 and TRBJ2-7; 8 bases align to TRBD1. The CDR3 runs to 15 residues. J gave up 3 bases and V 4 bases, and 9 bases lay outside the gene matches. Germline CDR1 reads SGHRS; CDR2 reads YFSETQ. The CDR3 bases are TGCGCCAGCAGCCTAGCAGATACAGGGGGCTACGAGCAGTACTTC. This sequence encodes CASSLADTGGYEQYF.

In this sample, this clonotype turned up many times. V and J are TRBV7-2 and TRBJ2-3; TRBD2 matches 8 bases. Trimming took 4 bases from V and 4 from J; bases not matched to a gene: 7. CDR1 is SGHTA, CDR2 FQGNSA, per germline. There are 15 residues in the CDR3. The chain's CDR3 is CASSSRAREADTQYF. CDR3 DNA: TGTGCCAGCAGCTCCCGGGCGCGGGAGGCAGATACGCAGTATTTT.

This clonotype was counted a few times. V gene TRBV19 combines with J gene TRBJ2-2, with 7 bases fitting TRBD2. Germline V gives CDR1 LNHDA, CDR2 SQIVND (reference sequence). CDR3 length: 15 amino acids. Trimming removed 5 bases from V and 1 base from J; junction bases left unmatched: 4. DNA for the CDR3: TGTGCCAGTAGTTTTTTAGCGGGGAACACCGGGGAGCTGTTTTTT. Translated: CASSFLAGNTGELFF.

This clonotype was counted at least ten times. The chain is built from TRBV5-4 and TRBJ2-7; the D gene is possibly TRBD2 (6 bases). Trimming took off 2 bases at V and 6 bases at J, with 9 bases between the two ends. In germline, CDR1 is SGHNT, CDR2 YYREEE (reference sequence). This CDR3 comprises 12 residues. CDR3 DNA: TGTGCCAGCAGCTTCAACGGGGGCGAGCAGTACTTC. Translation gives CASSFNGGEQYF. Together with reference TRBV5-4 and TRBJ2-7, the CDR3 gives the full variable domain: ETGVTQSPTHLIKTRGQQVTLRCSSQSGHNTVSWYQQALGQGPQFIFQYYREEENGRGNFPPRFSGLQFPNYSSELNVNALELDDSALYLCASSFNGGEQYFGPGTRLTVT.

This clonotype has a count of ten or more. The gene calls are TRBV20-1 and TRBJ2-3; D perhaps matches TRBD2 (7 bases). Germline-derived CDR1 and CDR2 are DFQATT and SNEGSKA (reference sequence). This CDR3 is 14 amino acids long. The V end was cut by 4 bases, the J end by 2 bases, with 13 bases between. The CDR3 DNA reads TGCAGTGCTACCGCGGGGGCCCCCACAGATACGCAGTATTTT. Its protein product is CSATAGAPTDTQYF.

This clonotype was recorded many times. This chain uses TRBV11-2 with TRBJ2-2, with 7 bases lining up with TRBD2. The V gene end was trimmed by 4 bases and the J gene end by 6 bases; junction bases not matched to a gene: 14. Germline V gene data show CDR1 as SGHAT and CDR2 as FQNNGV. This CDR3 contains 17 residues. The CDR3 protein is CASSSKIGGSISGELFF. In DNA form, the CDR3 reads TGTGCCAGCAGCTCCAAAATCGGCGGGAGTATTTCCGGGGAGCTGTTTTTT.

This clonotype came up many times. The chain links TRBV5-1 to TRBJ2-1; D not resolved. V was shortened by 0 bases and J by 2 bases, with 9 bases between the two germline ends. CDR3 size: 15 residues. CDR1 and CDR2 (germline): SGHRS, YFSETQ. The CDR3 DNA reads as TGCGCCAGCAGCTTGGGTAGTAAAGCCTACAATGAGCAGTTCTTC. Amino acid sequence: CASSLGSKAYNEQFF.

This clonotype was seen ten or more times. The chain combines TRBV5-1 with TRBJ2-3; no definite D call. CDR3 length: 14 amino acids. CDR1 and CDR2 (germline): SGHRS, YFSETQ. V lost 1 base to trimming and J lost 0 bases, with 6 bases between them. The CDR3 nucleotides are TGCGCCAGCAGCTTGCTCCGTAGCACAGATACGCAGTATTTT. Translating gives CASSLLRSTDTQYF.